This T cell receptor (beta chain) stems from a study of T-cell reconstitution after alpha-beta-depleted transplantation in children. Germline-derived CDR1 and CDR2 are DFQATT and SNEGSKA (reference sequence). This CDR3 comprises 14 residues. The trim removed 2 bases at V and 9 bases at J, leaving 4 bases unmatched. Preparation of the TCRbeta library was carried out with unique molecular identifiers. In TCRdb, the PCR reads were re-called with MiXCR into one record per CDR3 protein. The sample holds about 350,000 distinct CDR3 sequences, approximately 12% seen once. This TCR derives from a human donor who donated a stem cell graft to a child with Fanconi anemia. The specimen comprised PBMCs, sampled from the stem cell graft. The genes are TRBV20-1 and TRBJ2-1, with 13 nucleotides matching TRBD2. The CDR3 is CSARTSGGAVEQFF. The CDR3 region has the DNA TGCAGTGCTAGAACTAGCGGGGGGGCAGTTGAGCAGTTCTTC.